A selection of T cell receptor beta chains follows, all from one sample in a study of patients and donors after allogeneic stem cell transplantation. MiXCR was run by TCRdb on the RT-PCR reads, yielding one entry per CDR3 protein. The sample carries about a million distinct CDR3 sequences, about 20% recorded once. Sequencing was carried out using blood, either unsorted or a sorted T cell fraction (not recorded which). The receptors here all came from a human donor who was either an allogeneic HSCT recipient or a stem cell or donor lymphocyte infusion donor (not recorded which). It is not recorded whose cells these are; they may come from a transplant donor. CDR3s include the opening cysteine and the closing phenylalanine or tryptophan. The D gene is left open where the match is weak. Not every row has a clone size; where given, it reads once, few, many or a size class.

TGTGCCAGCAGCTTACAGCCCCGGAGCACAGATACGCAGTATTTT	CASSLQPRSTDTQYF	.	TRBJ2-3	TRBV7-2	15	.
TGCAGCGTTGGAGAGCCGGGGGGCGCGGACGAGCAGTACTTC	CSVGEPGGADEQYF	.	TRBJ2-7	TRBV29-1	14	few
TGTTGGACTAACGGCGGTTACGAGCAGTACTTC	CWTNGGYEQYF	.	TRBJ2-7	TRBV7-3	11	.
TGTGCCAGCAGCATACTGGGACAGGGGGCCGGTGAGCAGTACTTC	CASSILGQGAGEQYF	TRBD1	TRBJ2-7	TRBV5-5	15	.
TGCAGTGCTAGAGATCCTCATGGACTAGCGGGAGAGGAGCAGTACTTC	CSARDPHGLAGEEQYF	TRBD2	TRBJ2-7	TRBV20-1	16	.
TGTGCCAGCAGCTTAGCAGTGGGGCACGGTCAGCCCCAGCATTTT	CASSLAVGHGQPQHF	.	TRBJ1-5	TRBV7-2	15	.
TGCGCCAGCAGCTTGATGGCGGGAGGATACCCCGAGCAGTACTTC	CASSLMAGGYPEQYF	TRBD2	TRBJ2-7	TRBV5-1	15	.
TGTGCCAGCAGGTTCAGGGGGAGGGTGAACACTGAAGCTTTCTTT	CASRFRGRVNTEAFF	TRBD1	TRBJ1-1	TRBV5-6	15	few
TGTGCCAGCAGTCGACAGGGGACAAACAATGAGCAGTTCTTC	CASSRQGTNNEQFF	TRBD1	TRBJ2-1	TRBV12-3/TRBV12-4	14	few
TGTGCCAGCAGTTTATCCGGGAATAAGCACGAGCAGTACTTC	CASSLSGNKHEQYF	.	TRBJ2-7	TRBV12-3/TRBV12-4	14	many
TGTGCCAGCTCTGCCGGGGGGCAAGCTTTCTTT	CASSAGGQAFF	.	TRBJ1-1	TRBV6-5	11	few
TGTGCCAGCAGCCAGACTATGAGAGATACGCAGTATTTT	CASSQTMRDTQYF	.	TRBJ2-3	TRBV16	13	once
TGTGCCAGCAGTTTATCGACTCCGGATGAGCAGTTCTTC	CASSLSTPDEQFF	.	TRBJ2-1	TRBV27	13	.
TGTGCCAGCAGTGAGGTCAGGGGGGCTTCACCCCTCCACTTT	CASSEVRGASPLHF	TRBD1	TRBJ1-6	TRBV2	14	.
TGTGCCTGGAGGGGACGGGGAACCTACGAGCAGTACTTC	CAWRGRGTYEQYF	.	TRBJ2-7	TRBV30	13	.
TGTGCCTGGAGCCGAACCCCCCGGACCCCTTATGGCTACACCTTC	CAWSRTPRTPYGYTF	.	TRBJ1-2	TRBV30	15	.
TGCAGTGCTGGATTTGGTGAGCAGTTCTTC	CSAGFGEQFF	.	TRBJ2-1	TRBV20-1	10	.
TGCGCCAGCAGCCACACTTCCGGGGGGCCAGATACGCAGTATTTT	CASSHTSGGPDTQYF	.	TRBJ2-3	TRBV4-3	15	few
TGCGCCAGCAGCCAAGGATGGGGGAACTCCTACGAGCAGTACTTC	CASSQGWGNSYEQYF	.	TRBJ2-7	TRBV4-3	15	.
TGTGCCAGCAGTTTATGGGGGGGCTACGAGCAGTACTTC	CASSLWGGYEQYF	TRBD2	TRBJ2-7	TRBV27	13	many
TGCGCCAGCCACCTAAAAAAAGAGACCCAGTACTTC	CASHLKKETQYF	.	TRBJ2-5	TRBV5-1	12	.
TGTGCCTGGAGTGTAAGCGGGTACACTGAAGCTTTCTTT	CAWSVSGYTEAFF	.	TRBJ1-1	TRBV30	13	.
TGTGCCAGCGGAAGGTGGAAGACAGGGGGCTCTGGGGCCAACGTCCTGACTTTC	CASGRWKTGGSGANVLTF	TRBD1	TRBJ2-6	TRBV12-3/TRBV12-4	18	few
TGTGCCAGCAGTTACTACCCTAGCGTATCAATCACCGGGGAGCTGTTTTTT	CASSYYPSVSITGELFF	.	TRBJ2-2	TRBV6-2/TRBV6-3	17	few
TGCAGTGCCCGGGGCCAACTCATTGATGATGGCTACACCTTC	CSARGQLIDDGYTF	.	TRBJ1-2	TRBV20-1	14	few
TGTGCCAGCAGCGCGCAACCGGGGACCTACGAGCAGTACTTC	CASSAQPGTYEQYF	.	TRBJ2-7	TRBV9	14	.
TGTGCCAGCACTCGGGTCTCTGAGAACACCATATATTTT	CASTRVSENTIYF	.	TRBJ1-3	TRBV25-1	13	.
TGTGCCATCAGCCCGACAGACGTTAGCAATCAGCCCCAGCATTTT	CAISPTDVSNQPQHF	.	TRBJ1-5	TRBV10-3	15	few
TGTGCCAGCACCCCCCGGGGGCCTGGAAACACCATATATTTT	CASTPRGPGNTIYF	.	TRBJ1-3	TRBV3-1	14	few
TGTGCCTGGAGTGAGGGGACTAGCGGAAAATACAATGAGCAGTTCTTC	CAWSEGTSGKYNEQFF	TRBD2	TRBJ2-1	TRBV30	16	few
TGTGCCAGCAGTGAAAGAACACCCCTCCACTTT	CASSERTPLHF	.	TRBJ1-6	TRBV2	11	few
TGTGCCATCAGTGGGACAGCCGAATACGAGCAGTACTTC	CAISGTAEYEQYF	.	TRBJ2-7	TRBV10-3	13	few
TGTGCCAGCAGCCAAACTACGAGGGAAGAGACCCAGTACTTC	CASSQTTREETQYF	.	TRBJ2-5	TRBV12-3/TRBV12-4	14	many
TGTGCCAGTACCGCCCGCGGGCTAGCGGGAACCTACAATGAGCAGTTCTTC	CASTARGLAGTYNEQFF	TRBD2	TRBJ2-1	TRBV19	17	.
TGCAGCGCCGGGCCGCGTGGGGCCCAAGAGACCCAGTACTTC	CSAGPRGAQETQYF	.	TRBJ2-5	TRBV29-1	14	.
TGTGCCAGCATTAACTCGAGACTAACTTATAATTCACCCCTCCACTTT	CASINSRLTYNSPLHF	.	TRBJ1-6	TRBV6-5	16	.
TGTGCCAGCAGGGCAAGACAATCCACTGAAGCTTTCTTT	CASRARQSTEAFF	.	TRBJ1-1	TRBV12-3/TRBV12-4	13	.
TGCAGTGCTAGTTTCACCATGACTGGGGGGTACGCTCTCAATCAGCCCCAGCATTTT	CSASFTMTGGYALNQPQHF	.	TRBJ1-5	TRBV20-1	19	.
TGTGCCAGCAGCAAGACAGGGGGTCGAGAAAAACTGTTTTTT	CASSKTGGREKLFF	TRBD1	TRBJ1-4	TRBV7-8	14	.
TGCAGCGTGGCTAGGGGGCAGGCAGATACGCAGTATTTT	CSVARGQADTQYF	TRBD1	TRBJ2-3	TRBV29-1	13	.
TGTGCCAGCAGCTCCGGGACCCCCGTTTTGATCGTCGAAGCTTTCTTT	CASSSGTPVLIVEAFF	.	TRBJ1-1	TRBV5-5	16	.
TGTGCCAGCAGCTCCTCAGGATACCCTTACGAGCAGTACTTC	CASSSSGYPYEQYF	.	TRBJ2-7	TRBV5-6	14	.
TGTGCCAGCAGCTTAGATCTTGGAGACAGGGATTTT	CASSLDLGDRDF	TRBD1	TRBJ1-3	TRBV7-2	12	few
TGTGCCAGCAGAGTTACAGGGGTCGACGAGCAGTACTTC	CASRVTGVDEQYF	TRBD1	TRBJ2-7	TRBV6-1	13	few
TGTGCCAGCAGCTTACGTGGACAGGGGGCTGGGGGCTACACCTTC	CASSLRGQGAGGYTF	TRBD1	TRBJ1-2	TRBV11-2	15	few